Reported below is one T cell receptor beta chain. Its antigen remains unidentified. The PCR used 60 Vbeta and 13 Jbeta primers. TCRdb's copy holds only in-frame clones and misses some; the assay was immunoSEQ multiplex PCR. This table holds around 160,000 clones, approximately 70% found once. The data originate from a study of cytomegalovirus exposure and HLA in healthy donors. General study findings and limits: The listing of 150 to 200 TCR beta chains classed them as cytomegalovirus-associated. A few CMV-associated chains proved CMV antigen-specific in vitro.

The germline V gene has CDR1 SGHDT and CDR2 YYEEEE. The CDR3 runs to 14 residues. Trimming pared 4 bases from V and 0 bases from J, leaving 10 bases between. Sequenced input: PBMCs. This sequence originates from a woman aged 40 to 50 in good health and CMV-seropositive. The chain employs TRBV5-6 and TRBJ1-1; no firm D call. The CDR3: CASSLQPMNTEAFF. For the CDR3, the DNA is TGTGCCAGCAGCCTCCAACCTATGAACACTGAAGCTTTCTTT.